These T cell receptor beta chains were read from a single sample in a study of beta chain features in type 1 diabetes. Generated by immunoSEQ multiplex PCR, the TCRdb table keeps only in-frame clones and is missing some. The table has about half a million clones, about 30% seen once. The specimen was naive CD4+ T cells from blood. The receptors here all came from a man younger than 30 in good health. Each CDR3 is given with its conserved first and last residue.

J: TRBJ1-1
V: TRBV15
CDR3: CATSSSGGRVAFF

J: TRBJ2-7
V: TRBV5-1
CDR3: CASTSGSIYEQYF

J: TRBJ2-1
V: TRBV30
CDR3: CAWIGLAGFGEQFF

J: TRBJ2-7
V: TRBV2
CDR3: CASSDAGPNEQYF

J: TRBJ2-1
V: TRBV25-1
CDR3: CASSGTGGNEQFF

J: TRBJ2-1
V: TRBV11-2
CDR3: CASSLGQGWYEQFF

J: TRBJ2-2
V: TRBV30
CDR3: CAWSGGLAGVPGELFF

J: TRBJ2-5
V: TRBV18
CDR3: CASSRFEETQYF

J: TRBJ2-7
V: TRBV30
CDR3: CAWSRTGVVYEQYF

J: TRBJ2-3
V: TRBV30
CDR3: CAWSVTVAGTDTQYF

J: TRBJ2-7
V: TRBV29-1
CDR3: CSLLPTVPGNPYEQYF

J: TRBJ1-1
V: TRBV30
CDR3: CAWSPFMNTEAFF

J: TRBJ2-7
V: TRBV7-2
CDR3: CASSLDGLGVYEQYF

J: TRBJ2-2
V: TRBV5-1
CDR3: CASSFFGELFF

J: TRBJ2-7
V: TRBV18
CDR3: CASSRDRGAYEQYF

J: TRBJ2-3
V: TRBV7-3
CDR3: CASSASASGSGYTQYF

J: TRBJ2-3
V: TRBV30
CDR3: CAWSVGQGHTDTQYF

J: TRBJ2-7
V: TRBV7-9
CDR3: CASSSRLAISYEQYF

J: TRBJ2-7
V: TRBV4-3
CDR3: CASSREPYNEQYF

J: TRBJ1-2
V: TRBV28
CDR3: CATRTQRGYTF

J: TRBJ2-7
V: TRBV5-1
CDR3: CASSLDLAGVGEQYF

J: TRBJ1-1
V: TRBV29-1
CDR3: CSVGTGMNTEAFF

J: TRBJ2-3
V: TRBV10-3
CDR3: CAISGGTSGYTDTQYF

J: TRBJ1-4
V: TRBV30
CDR3: CAWSFGGAGEKLFF

J: TRBJ1-5
V: TRBV6-4
CDR3: CASGDRGKNQPQHF

J: TRBJ2-5
V: TRBV11-1
CDR3: CASSSGQGIQETQYF

J: TRBJ2-7
V: TRBV7-3
CDR3: CASSPYTQGEQYF

J: TRBJ1-2
V: TRBV29-1
CDR3: CSVARGDGYGYTF

J: TRBJ2-7
V: TRBV5-1
CDR3: CASSWVLAGGNEQYF

J: TRBJ2-3
V: TRBV6-6
CDR3: CASSYLAGGTDTQYF

J: TRBJ1-2
V: TRBV30
CDR3: CAWSVSLNYGYTF

J: TRBJ1-5
V: TRBV7-2
CDR3: CASRDSTRNQPQHF

J: TRBJ2-3
V: TRBV6-5
CDR3: CASSRDGRAPDTQYF

J: TRBJ1-1
V: TRBV29-1
CDR3: CSAQGEGGAFF

J: TRBJ1-1
V: TRBV7-2
CDR3: CASQGVKNTEAFF

J: TRBJ2-6
V: TRBV9
CDR3: CASSVVTSGSLYGANVLTF

J: TRBJ2-5
V: TRBV7-7
CDR3: CAKGVGETQYF